This is a list of T cell receptor beta chains from one sample in a study of T-cell memory formation after mild COVID-19. TCRdb recomputed calls from the 5' RACE reads with MiXCR, one row per CDR3 protein. The sample has over 70,000 distinct CDR3 sequences; about 13% are singletons. Sequencing input: PBMCs or a T cell subset sorted from them (not recorded which). The origin of the receptors is an adult woman who had mild COVID-19 (a few samples of this study predate the infection). Cell type and time point are not known. Each CDR3 is given with its conserved first and last residue. D genes are given only for firm matches.

>-|12|TRBJ2-7|TRBV6-6
CASSYHATDVYF
>-|14|TRBJ2-2|TRBV7-9
CASSLAGGTGELFF
>-|15|TRBJ2-1|TRBV4-3
CASSQDRVWDNEQFF
>-|13|TRBJ2-7|TRBV7-9
CASSSSVGYEQYF
>-|15|TRBJ2-3|TRBV12-3/TRBV12-4
CASSAGRLSTDTQYF
>-|10|TRBJ2-1|TRBV20-1
CSASPSLEFF
>TRBD2|16|TRBJ2-1|TRBV7-3
CATSKGAGLDFNEQFF
>-|13|TRBJ2-4|TRBV6-5
CASSYSGGAIQYF
>-|15|TRBJ2-5|TRBV7-6
CASSLEIGGEETQYF
>-|15|TRBJ1-1|TRBV7-2
CASSFHPGEGAEAFF
>-|17|TRBJ2-3|TRBV4-2
CASSQDPGAGLTDTQYF
>-|15|TRBJ2-1|TRBV13
CASSLPLQGINEQFF
>TRBD2|16|TRBJ2-1|TRBV20-1
CSARDVLAGEYNEQFF
>TRBD1|16|TRBJ1-5|TRBV3-1
CASSPMGQGSNQPQHF
>TRBD1|15|TRBJ1-4|TRBV7-9
CASSSKQGTNEKLFF
>-|13|TRBJ2-1|TRBV7-6
CASSLAANNEQFF
>-|16|TRBJ1-6|TRBV12-3/TRBV12-4
CASSIQGSSYNSPLHF
>-|12|TRBJ2-6|TRBV7-9
CASRGQANVLTF
>-|16|TRBJ2-4|TRBV5-6
CASSLGVGDTLNIQYF
>-|14|TRBJ2-3|TRBV15
CATSGLAGTDTQYF
>-|14|TRBJ1-2|TRBV2
CASSGGRADYGYTF
>-|15|TRBJ2-1|TRBV12-3/TRBV12-4
CASSWTASSYNEQFF
>TRBD2|15|TRBJ2-1|TRBV5-1
CASSFGGGAHNEQFF
>-|15|TRBJ1-6|TRBV20-1
CSARGRRNNNSPLHF
>TRBD1|19|TRBJ2-1|TRBV29-1
CSVVGDRGPVIRSYNEQFF
>TRBD1|14|TRBJ2-7|TRBV7-9
CASSSGQGYYEQYF
>-|12|TRBJ1-5|TRBV19
CASRDKNQPQHF
>TRBD1|14|TRBJ2-1|TRBV5-6
CASSKGQGWNEQFF
>-|14|TRBJ2-1|TRBV29-1
CSVQGEWNGNEQFF
>-|14|TRBJ1-3|TRBV9
CASSQGPAGNTIYF
>-|12|TRBJ2-2|TRBV4-3
CASSQGIGELFF
>-|13|TRBJ2-1|TRBV5-1
CASSAFGGGEQFF
>TRBD1|15|TRBJ2-3|TRBV4-1
CASRSGTGSTDTQYF
>-|15|TRBJ2-3|TRBV2
CASTHGHTSTDTQYF
>TRBD2|15|TRBJ2-5|TRBV12-3/TRBV12-4
CASSFIAGGLETQYF
>-|14|TRBJ2-5|TRBV7-6
CASSPPLAEETQYF
>-|14|TRBJ2-1|TRBV15
CATSRTGAVDEQFF
>-|15|TRBJ2-7|TRBV14
CASSQVVGAGYEQYF
>-|13|TRBJ2-7|TRBV5-1
CASSALESYEQYF
>TRBD1|15|TRBJ2-3|TRBV30
CAWSGGTGGTDTQYF
>-|13|TRBJ2-3|TRBV5-6
CASSWEDTDTQYF
>-|17|TRBJ2-2|TRBV6-2/TRBV6-3
CASSYPHSPLPTGELFF
>-|16|TRBJ1-1|TRBV7-3
CASSLSGGARDTEAFF
>-|11|TRBJ2-7|TRBV29-1
CSVEKSYEQYF
>TRBD1|16|TRBJ2-3|TRBV3-1
CASSHITGGASNTQYF
>-|13|TRBJ2-1|TRBV11-3
CASSLSNYNEQFF
>-|15|TRBJ1-5|TRBV19
CASSTRVSSNQPQHF